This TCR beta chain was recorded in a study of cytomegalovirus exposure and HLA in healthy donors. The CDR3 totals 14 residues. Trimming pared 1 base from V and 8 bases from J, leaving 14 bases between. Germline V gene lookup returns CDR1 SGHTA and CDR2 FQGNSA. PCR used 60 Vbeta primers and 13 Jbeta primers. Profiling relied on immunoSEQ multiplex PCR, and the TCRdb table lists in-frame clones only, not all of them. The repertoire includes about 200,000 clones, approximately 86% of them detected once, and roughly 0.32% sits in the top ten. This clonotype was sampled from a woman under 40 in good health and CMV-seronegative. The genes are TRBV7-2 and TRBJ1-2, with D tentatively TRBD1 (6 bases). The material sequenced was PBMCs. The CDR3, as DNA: TGTGCCAGCAGCTTAGTCCCAGGGGCGCGCGGCTACACCTTC. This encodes CASSLVPGARGYTF.